The subject of this entry is one T cell receptor beta chain. Its specific antigen is unknown. No per-base quality is available; no much larger clone lies one base away. The library relied on 5' RACE. The reads were generated on an Illumina HiSeq 2500. A second PCR of about 7 to 12 cycles was performed with a sample-barcoded 5' primer and a J-beta primer mix. A unique molecular identifier was introduced onto each TCR beta cDNA molecule by a template-switch 5' adaptor carrying 12 random nucleotides. Each sample yielded at least 3 million CDR3-containing paired-end reads. First-strand cDNA synthesis was performed from all RNA using the Mint cDNA synthesis kit, with priming by a TRBC-specific oligonucleotide. After uracil-DNA glycosylase treatment, a first 18-cycle PCR used universal primers M1SS and BC2_uni_R on all cDNA. In the source study's methods: Normalization of each sample was performed by random selection of 1 million high-quality reads, each carrying a distinct molecular identifier. Instead of being binned into consensus sequences, reads that shared molecular identifiers were thrown out. MiTCR, with a Q25 quality threshold and the strictest error-elimination algorithm, was used for CDR3 identification, clonotype clustering and error correction. A nonparametric unseen species model with Euler transformation was used to estimate a lower bound on total TCR beta diversity. TCRdb reworked the public reads: Q25 trimming with fastp, MiXCR clone assembly, productive beta chains retained. Each record represents a unique CDR3 protein, reported with the most common genes and DNA among its rows. The V and J calls, along with clone size, are taken from TCRdb and not from the paper's own processing. In all, the sample holds 1.2 million to 1.5 million distinct CDR3 sequences, and 45% to 70% of those were seen once. The ten largest clones add up to about 6.3% of the sample.

This record comes from a study of blood T cells in healthy people across ages (dated by TCRdb to about 2015). About the study as a whole: Template switching captured roughly one uniquely barcoded TCR beta cDNA molecule per two T cells in model experiments. Using deep sequencing normalized with unique cDNA molecular identifiers, the study measured how TCR beta repertoire diversity changes with age. Four age groups were formed from the donors: young (average around 15 years), middle-aged (more than 35), aged (approximately 60) and long-lived (82). To avoid experimental bias, donors of different ages were randomly spread across the sequencing lanes. Using the same blood draw, the study looked at two additional independent replicas of 1 million unique cDNA reads for two donors, one aged 18 to 29 and the other aged 80 or older. Here is what the overall study found, with its caveats: Donor CMV infection status was unknown, potentially confounding age-related changes in expanded clonotypes. Bulk unsorted PBMC profiling prevented conclusive comparison of naive and antigen-experienced compartments. Estimates of total diversity based on one million sequenced T cells were regarded as lower bounds and as underestimates. As age increased, observed TCR beta diversity per million T cells dropped in a roughly linear way, and a significant reduction was already evident by age 40. A strong correlation was found between observed TCR beta diversity and the percentage of naive T cells measured by flow cytometry. Compared with the aged group, the long-lived group had more naive CD4+ T cells, fewer expanded clones and increased TCR diversity, suggesting age selection.

Donors were around 37 systemically healthy Caucasian individuals from Russia aged roughly 6 to 100 years. Each donor gave ten milliliters of peripheral blood, collected into EDTA-treated Vacutainer tubes. Ficoll-Paque density-gradient centrifugation was used to isolate PBMCs, with at least 7 million obtained per sample. Total RNA was extracted from PBMCs with Trizol reagent, with at least 5 micrograms obtained per sample. For every donor, an aliquot of PBMCs went through flow cytometry to measure the percentages of naive CD45RAhigh/CD27high T cells. The sequencing input was blood. The clonotype was recovered from a man aged 18 to 30 in good health.

The CDR3 loop reads CASSVGTGALNEQFF. The bases are TGTGCCAGCAGCGTAGGGACAGGGGCCCTCAATGAGCAGTTCTTC. Recombination linked TRBV9 to TRBJ2-1; 9 of the junction bases match TRBD1. V and J are trimmed by 0 bases and 6 bases, and the gene matches miss 4 bases of the junction. Counted from cysteine to phenylalanine, this CDR3 has 15 amino acids. The kept DNA is CDR3 alone, 45 bases in frame from the first base. The CDR1 and CDR2 encoded by the germline V gene are SGDLS and YYNGEE.